This T cell receptor beta chain was identified during a study of neurological immune-mediated disorders. Use was made of under 1.2 million CD4+ or CD8+ T cells in sorted libraries. In its sample, this clonotype was seen many times. Template-switch 5'RACE cDNA synthesis added a 10-nucleotide unique molecular identifier. TCRdb called the 5' RACE reads again in MiXCR, with one record for every CDR3 protein. The sample contains around 38,000 distinct CDR3 sequences, more than 12% of which appear only once. The V end was cut by 4 bases, the J end by 3 bases, with 13 bases between. Germline values: CDR1 MGHDK, CDR2 SYGVNS. This CDR3 contains 14 residues.

What was sequenced was CD4+ T cells from blood. This receptor was identified in a woman aged 55-69 years with HTLV-1-associated myelopathy (HAM/TSP). This chain connects TRBV25-1 to TRBJ2-7; D unresolved. The chain's CDR3 is CASSVTRQSYEQYF. The DNA of the CDR3 is TGTGCCAGCAGTGTTACACGGCAGAGCTACGAGCAGTACTTC.